The 18 T cell receptor beta chains below were found in one sample sequenced in a study of identical twins. TCRdb re-called the 5' RACE reads through MiXCR, storing one row per CDR3 protein. Of about 200,000 distinct CDR3 sequences listed, around a tenth are singletons. Sequences were obtained from memory (CD45RO+) T cells sorted from blood. These receptors were taken from a woman aged 18-29 years in good health.

The table lists this clonotype with a few counts. This chain uses TRBV9 with TRBJ1-5; D ambiguous. The germline V gene encodes CDR1 SGDLS and CDR2 YYNGEE. This CDR3 contains 15 residues. V was pared by 1 base and J by 0 bases, with 8 bases between. CDR3 sequence reads: CASSVTSGSNQPQHF. Here the CDR3 DNA reads TGTGCCAGCAGCGTAACCTCGGGTAGCAATCAGCCCCAGCATTTT.

This clonotype was counted a few times. V and J are TRBV7-8 and TRBJ1-4; D is unresolved. The CDR3 has 11 amino acids. Germline CDR1 SGHVS, CDR2 FQNEAQ. Trimming stripped 6 bases from V and 8 bases from J, with 7 bases between. CDR3 region: CASSLHEKLFF. The CDR3 DNA is TGTGCCAGCAGTTTACACGAAAAACTGTTTTTT.

This clonotype was found a few times. V is TRBV10-2 and J is TRBJ2-5; D remains ambiguous. Trimming took 6 bases from V and 5 from J, leaving 10 bases between them. The V gene's germline CDR1 is WSHSY and CDR2 SAAADI. This CDR3 is 12 amino acids long. CDR3 amino acids: CASRGIAETQYF. CDR3 bases: TGCGCCAGCAGGGGGATTGCCGAGACCCAGTACTTC.

The gene calls are TRBV2 and TRBJ1-1; D is perhaps TRBD1 (6 bases). This CDR3 is 15 amino acids long. Trimming shortened V by 3 bases and J by 1 base, and 12 bases separated the two germline ends. Germline CDR1 is SNHLY and CDR2 is FYNNEI. CDR3 region: CASSEGGGENTEAFF. CDR3 in DNA: TGTGCCAGCAGTGAGGGAGGGGGGGAGAACACTGAAGCTTTCTTT.

In its sample, this clonotype was seen a few times. V and J are TRBV12-3 or TRBV12-4 and TRBJ2-5; 13 bases are shared with TRBD2. V shed 5 bases, J shed 5 bases, and the junction held 5 bases outside the gene matches. The CDR3 consists of 15 residues. Here the CDR3 reads CASSKTSGGIETQYF. The CDR3 DNA reads TGTGCCAGCAGTAAGACTAGCGGGGGGATTGAGACCCAGTACTTC.

This chain connects TRBV5-1 to TRBJ2-2; D unclear. The length of the CDR3 is 14 residues. CDR1 and CDR2 from the germline V gene are SGHRS and YFSETQ. V shed 0 bases and J shed 6 bases, with 9 bases lying between them. CDR3 sequence: CASSLAGPAGELFF. CDR3 bases: TGCGCCAGCAGCTTGGCCGGCCCGGCCGGGGAGCTGTTTTTT. The full variable domain, in which reference TRBV5-1 and TRBJ2-2 provide the parts outside the CDR3, is KAGVTQTPRYLIKTRGQQVTLSCSPISGHRSVSWYQQTPGQGLQFLFEYFSETQRNKGNFPGRFSGRQFSNSRSEMNVSTLELGDSALYLCASSLAGPAGELFFGEGSRLTVL.

This clonotype was seen ten or more times. CDR3 residues: CSVTGTFSYNEQFF. The CDR3, as DNA: TGCAGCGTTACCGGGACATTCTCCTACAATGAGCAGTTCTTC. The V and J genes are TRBV29-1 and TRBJ2-1; possible D gene TRBD1, 6 bases. Germline V lookup: CDR1 SQVTM, CDR2 ANQGSEA. This CDR3 has 14 residues. V was trimmed by 5 bases and J by 0 bases, leaving 11 bases between them.

A few counts support this clonotype. V and J are TRBV24-1 and TRBJ2-3; D ambiguous. The germline V gene has CDR1 KGHDR and CDR2 SFDVKD. This CDR3 has 16 amino acids. Trimming removed 2 bases at V and 0 bases at J, with 11 bases between. The CDR3 DNA follows: TGTGCCACCAGTGATTCCCACAGTTCTAGCACAGATACGCAGTATTTT. Its translation: CATSDSHSSSTDTQYF.

The chain recombines TRBV14 with TRBJ1-4; no reliable D call. V was pared by 8 bases and J by 5 bases, with 12 bases between. The germline CDR1 and CDR2 sequences are SGHDN and FVKESK. There are 13 residues in the CDR3. CDR3 coding DNA: TGTGCCAGCGCCCAACAGCGAAATGAAAAACTGTTTTTT. Translated, it gives CASAQQRNEKLFF.

This clonotype came up a few times. This chain connects TRBV6-2 or TRBV6-3 to TRBJ2-5; 7 bases are a match to TRBD2. V lost 3 bases, J lost 7 bases, and 5 bases stayed unmatched. CDR3 length: 13 amino acids. Per germline, CDR1 MNHEY and CDR2 SVGEGT. CDR3 nucleotides: TGTGCCAGCAGTTATGCGGGAGATTTGACCCAGTACTTC. It codes for CASSYAGDLTQYF.

The V call is TRBV10-3, the J call TRBJ2-5; no reliable D call. Germline V CDR1 and CDR2: ENHRY, SYGVKD. The CDR3 is made up of 16 amino acids. Between the trimmed V and J ends, which lost 3 bases and 5 bases, there was a span of 19 bases. The CDR3 region is CAISDQDHPGRETQYF. The CDR3 nucleotides are TGTGCCATCAGTGATCAGGACCACCCCGGCCGGGAGACCCAGTACTTC.

This clonotype was found many times. The chain couples TRBV20-1 to TRBJ2-5; D remains ambiguous. V was clipped by 1 base and J by 0 bases, with 3 bases between them. Germline loops: CDR1 DFQATT, CDR2 SNEGSKA (reference sequence). CDR3 size: 12 residues. The CDR3 loop is CSARVNQETQYF. The CDR3 DNA is TGCAGTGCTAGAGTGAACCAAGAGACCCAGTACTTC.

There are many counts of this clonotype. J is TRBJ2-3 and V is TRBV20-1; D not certain. V shed 3 bases and J shed 0 bases, with 13 bases lying between them. The CDR3 length is 15 residues. Germline CDR1 and CDR2: DFQATT and SNEGSKA (reference sequence). Here the CDR3 reads CSASRGSASTDTQYF. CDR3 sequence (DNA): TGCAGTGCTAGTCGCGGCAGCGCTAGCACAGATACGCAGTATTTT.

This chain joins TRBV20-1 and TRBJ2-2, with 15 bases fitting TRBD2. V dropped 4 bases and J dropped 8; count of bases not matched to a gene: 8. CDR1 DFQATT and CDR2 SNEGSKA come from the germline V gene (reference sequence). There are 16 residues in the CDR3. The CDR3 DNA follows: TGCAGTGCTAAGGGACTAGCGGGGGGCCCCGGTGGGGAGCTGTTTTTT. Its protein product is CSAKGLAGGPGGELFF.

The chain recombines TRBV11-2 with TRBJ2-3; TRBD1 is a possible D gene (6 bases). Germline CDR1 is SGHAT and CDR2 is FQNNGV. Trimming removed 5 bases at V and 6 bases at J, with 15 bases between. The CDR3 length is 14 residues. This CDR3 is CASSLGTIQDTQYF. CDR3 nucleotide sequence: TGTGCCAGCAGCCTCGGGACAATACAGGATACGCAGTATTTT.

The V and J genes are TRBV19 and TRBJ2-2; tentative D call: TRBD1 (6 bases). This CDR3 is built from 15 residues. V was trimmed by 7 bases and J by 4 bases, leaving 16 bases between them. Germline V CDR1 and CDR2: LNHDA, SQIVND (reference sequence). CDR3 protein: CASIYRAELTGELFF. The DNA for the CDR3 is TGTGCCAGTATTTACAGGGCGGAGCTCACCGGGGAGCTGTTTTTT.

This clonotype was observed many times. The chain is built from TRBV20-1 and TRBJ2-1; 11 positions agree with TRBD2. This CDR3 has 15 residues. Germline V CDR1 and CDR2: DFQATT, SNEGSKA (reference sequence). V trimming: 3 bases; J trimming: 6 bases; junction bases outside the gene matches: 7. CDR3 coding DNA: TGCAGTGCTAGGTCCGGGACTAGCGGATCCAATGAGCAGTTCTTC. Its translation is CSARSGTSGSNEQFF.

This clonotype was detected ten times or more. CDR3 coding DNA: TGCGCCAGCAGCTTTACAGGGGGGGATCAGCCCCAGCATTTT. Translating gives CASSFTGGDQPQHF. The chain employs TRBV5-1 and TRBJ1-5; 8 nucleotides agree with TRBD1. The germline V gene has CDR1 SGHRS and CDR2 YFSETQ. CDR3 length: 14 residues. Trimming took 2 bases from V and 5 from J; bases not matched to a gene: 3.